These 17 T cell receptor beta chains came from one sample sequenced in a study of metastatic and nonmetastatic thyroid tumors. Each patient went into thyroid surgery without having received any treatment. TCRdb re-clonotyped the PCR reads via MiXCR. This sample has some 18,000 clones, with approximately 35% found just once. The source material was tumor tissue. Receptors originate from a male donor with papillary thyroid cancer or a benign thyroid nodule (not recorded which). Some clones in this sample may be carry-over from other donors' samples.

The chain recombines TRBV24-1 with TRBJ2-1, with 7 bases matching TRBD2. V gave up 5 bases and J gave up 5 bases; unmatched junction bases: 11. The germline gives CDR1 KGHDR, CDR2 SFDVKD. This CDR3 region has 16 residues. The CDR3, as DNA: TGTGCCACCAGTGCCCTCGGAGGGAGGGCCGACAATGAGCAGTTCTTC. This encodes CATSALGGRADNEQFF.

The chain uses TRBV18 and TRBJ2-7, with 10 bases aligning to TRBD1. The CDR3 runs to 14 residues. Trimming cost V 5 bases and J 1 base; bases outside gene matches: 2. The germline V gene encodes CDR1 KGHSH and CDR2 LQKENI. The CDR3 protein is CASSRTGGSYEQYF. CDR3 coding DNA: TGTGCCAGCTCAAGGACAGGGGGGTCCTACGAGCAGTACTTC.

This clone was counted many times. The chain is built from TRBV5-1 and TRBJ1-1; D perhaps matches TRBD1 (6 bases). V lost 1 base to trimming and J lost 0 bases, with 22 bases between them. The CDR3 extends over 19 amino acids. CDR1 SGHRS and CDR2 YFSETQ come from the germline V gene. The CDR3, as DNA: TGCGCCAGCAGCTTGCACCCCCCGGGCAGGGGCCGAATGAACACTGAAGCTTTCTTT. Its translation is CASSLHPPGRGRMNTEAFF. Based on the CDR3 plus reference TRBV5-1 and TRBJ1-1, the full variable domain is KAGVTQTPRYLIKTRGQQVTLSCSPISGHRSVSWYQQTPGQGLQFLFEYFSETQRNKGNFPGRFSGRQFSNSRSEMNVSTLELGDSALYLCASSLHPPGRGRMNTEAFFGQGTRLTVV.

The chain recombines TRBV4-3 with TRBJ1-1; unclear D gene. V was cut by 0 bases and J by 1 base, with 9 bases left in between. This CDR3 region has 15 residues. Germline values: CDR1 LGHNA, CDR2 YSLEER. The CDR3 coding sequence is TGCGCCAGCAGCCAAGATCCGATCGGGAACACTGAAGCTTTCTTT. Translating gives CASSQDPIGNTEAFF.

V and J are TRBV5-1 and TRBJ2-7; D is unresolved. Germline-derived CDR1 and CDR2 are SGHRS and YFSETQ. V was cut by 0 bases and J by 7 bases, with 11 bases left in between. CDR3 length: 13 amino acids. CDR3 in amino acids: CASSLGRVGEQYF. The CDR3 DNA reads as TGCGCCAGCAGCTTGGGTAGGGTGGGGGAGCAGTACTTC.

This clone is categorized as medium-sized (0.01 to 0.1%). This chain joins TRBV20-1 and TRBJ2-1, with D perhaps being TRBD1 or TRBD2 (5 bases each). The CDR3 length is 14 residues. Germline V gives CDR1 DFQATT, CDR2 SNEGSKA (reference sequence). V lost 0 bases and J 7 bases, leaving 13 bases between the germline ends. The CDR3 DNA reads as TGCAGTGCTAGAGATAAGACGAGGGGAAATGAGCAGTTCTTC. The encoded protein is CSARDKTRGNEQFF.

This clone was counted many times. The V call is TRBV28, the J call TRBJ2-7, with 7 bases identical to TRBD1. Germline V gene sequence: CDR1 MDHEN, CDR2 SYDVKM. After removal of 4 bases from V and 5 bases from J, the junction contained 8 bases not matched to a gene. The CDR3 runs 14 residues. The CDR3 loop reads CASSSPRQGDEQYF. For the CDR3, the DNA is TGTGCCAGCAGTTCTCCCCGACAGGGCGACGAGCAGTACTTC.

This clone is medium-sized within its sample. The CDR3 DNA follows: TGTGCCAGTGGGACGGGTTCCTCGGCCAGTGGCTACACCTTC. Residues: CASGTGSSASGYTF. V and J are TRBV9 and TRBJ1-2; weak D call: TRBD1 (5 bases). Germline CDR1 is SGDLS and CDR2 is YYNGEE. The CDR3 has 14 residues. Deletions cut 8 bases from V and 7 bases from J, with 21 bases between.

In this sample, this clone turned up once. The V call is TRBV20-1, the J call TRBJ1-2, with D possibly matching TRBD1 (5 bases). V lost 5 bases and J lost 4, with 14 bases in between. Germline loops: CDR1 DFQATT, CDR2 SNEGSKA (reference sequence). This CDR3 is built from 13 residues. The CDR3 reads CSAVTETIYGYTF. DNA for the CDR3: TGCAGTGCTGTGACAGAAACCATCTATGGCTACACCTTC.

In this sample, this clone turned up many times. The chain employs TRBV20-1 and TRBJ1-1; tentative D call: TRBD1 (5 bases). The CDR3 consists of 14 residues. Germline assignment: CDR1 DFQATT and CDR2 SNEGSKA (reference sequence). V lost 5 bases and J 7 bases, leaving 20 bases between the germline ends. CDR3 coding DNA: TGCAGTGCTCGTCCCGGGACTGGAAACCTTGAAGCTTTCTTT. It encodes CSARPGTGNLEAFF.

In this sample, this clone is medium-sized. The rearrangement joins TRBV20-1 to TRBJ2-3; no clear D. Trimming left V 2 bases short and J 4 bases short, with 19 bases between. CDR1 is DFQATT, CDR2 SNEGSKA, per germline (reference sequence). This CDR3 contains 16 residues. The DNA for the CDR3 is TGCAGTGCTAGAAGAGCTACGGGCGCTTGGGCAGATACGCAGTATTTT. Protein sequence: CSARRATGAWADTQYF.

J is TRBJ1-3 and V is TRBV11-2, with TRBD1 as a possible D gene (5 bases). V lost 5 bases and J lost 0, with 17 bases in between. CDR3 length equals 17 residues. Germline V gene data show CDR1 as SGHAT and CDR2 as FQNNGV. The DNA of the CDR3 is TGTGCCAGCAGCAAAGGGTGGGGGATTAACTCTGGAAACACCATATATTTT. This encodes CASSKGWGINSGNTIYF.

This clone occurred many times. This chain connects TRBV14 to TRBJ2-1, with 14 bases lining up with TRBD2. Germline V CDR1 and CDR2: SGHDN, FVKESK. CDR3 length: 22 amino acids. V lost 0 bases to trimming and J lost 4 bases; unmatched junction nucleotides: 17. CDR3 amino acids: CASSQDIRTSGRQPTPYNEQFF. The CDR3 DNA follows: TGTGCCAGCAGCCAAGATATTAGGACTAGCGGGAGGCAGCCGACTCCTTACAATGAGCAGTTCTTC.

This sequence joins TRBV5-1 and TRBJ2-7, with D perhaps TRBD2 (7 bases). This CDR3 is built from 16 residues. V lost 0 bases to trimming and J lost 5 bases, with 18 bases between them. CDR1 and CDR2 from the germline V gene are SGHRS and YFSETQ. The DNA for the CDR3 is TGCGCCAGCAGCTTGGCCATCGGGGGGCCCCCCCACGAGCAGTACTTC. Its protein product is CASSLAIGGPPHEQYF.

To note about this clone: Just one base apart from a much larger clone, this may be a read error. This specimen includes other DNA sequences encoding the same CDR3. V usage is TRBV11-1 and J usage is TRBJ2-3; TRBD2 agrees at 12 bases. The CDR3 length is 16 residues. The germline V gene encodes CDR1 SGHAT and CDR2 FQDESV (reference sequence). The CDR3 DNA follows: TGTGCCAGCAGCTTAGGACTAGCGGGAGTAATAGATACACAGTATTTT. Encoded protein: CASSLGLAGVIDTQYF.

Remarks on this clone: Because it lacks the conserved phenylalanine or tryptophan at the end, this CDR3 is likely a read error. This chain links TRBV6-1 with TRBJ1-2; D call uncertain. Germline values: CDR1 MNHNS, CDR2 SASEGT. The V and J ends lost 3 bases and 9 bases respectively, with 20 bases between them. The CDR3 spans 15 residues. For the CDR3, the DNA is TGTGCCAGCAGTGATAGGGTCAGTGCTATTGTAAGCTACACCCTC. Translated, it gives CASSDRVSAIVSYTL.

The rearrangement uses TRBV11-2 and TRBJ2-1, with 14 bases fitting TRBD2. This CDR3 has 17 residues. CDR1 SGHAT and CDR2 FQNNGV come from the germline V gene. With V trimmed by 5 bases and J by 10 bases, 13 bases remained unmatched. In nucleotides, the CDR3 is TGTGCCAGCAGCCCCCAGACTAGCGGGAGGGCCGGGCACGAGCAGTTCTTC. As protein: CASSPQTSGRAGHEQFF.